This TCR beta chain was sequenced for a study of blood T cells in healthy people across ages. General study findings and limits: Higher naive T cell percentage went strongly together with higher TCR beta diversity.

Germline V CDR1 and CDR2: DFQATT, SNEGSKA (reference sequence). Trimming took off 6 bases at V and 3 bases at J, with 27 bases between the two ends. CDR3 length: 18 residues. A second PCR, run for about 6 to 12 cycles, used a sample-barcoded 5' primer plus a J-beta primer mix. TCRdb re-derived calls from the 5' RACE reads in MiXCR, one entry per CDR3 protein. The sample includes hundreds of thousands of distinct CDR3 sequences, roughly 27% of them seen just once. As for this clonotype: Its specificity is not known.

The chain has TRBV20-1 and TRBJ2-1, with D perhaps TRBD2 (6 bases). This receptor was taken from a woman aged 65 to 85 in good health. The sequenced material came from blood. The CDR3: CSATAPQPVVADYNEQFF. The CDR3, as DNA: TGCAGTGCCACCGCCCCCCAGCCGGTGGTAGCGGACTACAATGAGCAGTTCTTC.